This TCR beta chain comes out of a study of T cell responses to AZD1222 COVID-19 vaccine. The study's findings and limits: There were mostly white British donors and more females than males, and clonal diversity was possibly underestimated. Vaccine-associated CD4 TCRs ranged over spike, dominating at 160-218 and 743-854.

Produced via immunoSEQ multiplex PCR; TCRdb's table is partial and in-frame only. The data contain under 200,000 clones, 91% of them singletons. Germline CDR1 MNHNY, CDR2 SVGAGI (reference sequence). Trimming took off 8 bases at V and 4 bases at J, with 9 bases between the two ends. This CDR3 is built from 13 residues. To note about this clone: Antigen specificity is unknown.

The clonotype was recovered from an adult in good health. The chain recombines TRBV6-6 with TRBJ2-6; D uncertain. The sequencing used peripheral blood, collected on day 0 of AZD1222 vaccination. CDR3 loop: CASQTWGANVLTF. The CDR3 bases are TGTGCCAGCCAGACGTGGGGGGCCAACGTCCTGACTTTC.